This entry lists 2 T cell receptor beta chains sequenced from one sample in a study of beta chain features in type 1 diabetes. The whole isolated RNA underwent reverse transcription, so sequencing captured expressed TCRB transcripts. Method: immunoSEQ multiplex PCR; TCRdb's copy keeps in-frame clones and lacks some. The sample consists of almost 350,000 clones, roughly 8% of them appearing once. The source material was central memory CD4+ T cells from blood. These receptors came from a woman aged 18-29 years in good health.

The chain carries TRBV19 and TRBJ2-1, with D perhaps TRBD1 (6 bases). CDR3 length equals 16 residues. Germline V CDR1 and CDR2: LNHDA, SQIVND (reference sequence). The ends were cut back, 0 bases at V and 8 bases at J, with 17 bases in the middle. CDR3 nucleotide sequence: TGTGCCAGTAGTATAGATGGGGGCGGGTTGAGGGATGAGCAGTTCTTC. This translates into CASSIDGGGLRDEQFF.

In its sample, this clone was seen many times. The chain combines TRBV2 with TRBJ2-1; TRBD1 aligns across 7 bases. The CDR3 is made up of 12 amino acids. From germline, CDR1 is SNHLY and CDR2 FYNNEI. With V trimmed by 6 bases and J by 9 bases, 5 bases remained unmatched. The CDR3: CASSKQGTEQFF. CDR3 nucleotide sequence: TGTGCCAGCAGCAAACAGGGGACTGAGCAGTTCTTC. The whole variable domain, remainder taken from reference TRBV2 and TRBJ2-1, is EPEVTQTPSHQVTQMGQEVILRCVPISNHLYFYWYRQILGQKVEFLVSFYNNEISEKSEIFDDQFSVERPDGSNFTLKIRSTKLEDSAMYFCASSKQGTEQFFGPGTRLTVL.